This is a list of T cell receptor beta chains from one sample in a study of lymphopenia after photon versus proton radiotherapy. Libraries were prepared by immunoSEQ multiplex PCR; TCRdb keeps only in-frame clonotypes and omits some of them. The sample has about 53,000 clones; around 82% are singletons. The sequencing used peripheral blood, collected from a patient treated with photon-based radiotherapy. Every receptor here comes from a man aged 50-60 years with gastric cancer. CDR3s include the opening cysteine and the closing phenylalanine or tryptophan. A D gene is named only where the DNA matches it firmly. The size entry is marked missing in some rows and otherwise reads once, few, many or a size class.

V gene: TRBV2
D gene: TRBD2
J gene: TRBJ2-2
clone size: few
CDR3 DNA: TGTGCCAGCAGAGCTACTAGCGGGAGCCCTGGGGAGCTGTTTTTT
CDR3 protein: CASRATSGSPGELFF

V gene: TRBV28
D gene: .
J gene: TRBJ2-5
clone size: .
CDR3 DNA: TGTGCCAGCAGGACAGCACAGGAGACCCAGTACTTC
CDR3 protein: CASRTAQETQYF

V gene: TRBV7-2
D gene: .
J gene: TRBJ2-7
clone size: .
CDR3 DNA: TGTGCCAGCAGCTTAGGGACTATTTCCTACGAGCAGTACTTC
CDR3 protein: CASSLGTISYEQYF

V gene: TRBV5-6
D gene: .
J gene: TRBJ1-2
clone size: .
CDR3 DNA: TGTGCCAGCAGCTTGGTATGGGGAGCCAACTATGGCTACACCTTC
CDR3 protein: CASSLVWGANYGYTF

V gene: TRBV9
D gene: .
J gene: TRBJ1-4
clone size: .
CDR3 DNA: TGTGCCAGCAGCGTGGGCCTTTATGAAAAACTGTTTTTT
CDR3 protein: CASSVGLYEKLFF

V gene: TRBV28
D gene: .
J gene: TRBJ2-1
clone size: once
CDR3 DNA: TGTGCCAGCAGTCCGGTAAGCTCCTACAATGAGCAGTTCTTC
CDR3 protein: CASSPVSSYNEQFF

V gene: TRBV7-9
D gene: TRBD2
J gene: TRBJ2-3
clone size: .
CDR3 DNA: TGTGCCAGCAGCTCACTAGCGGGAGGGCCGCAAGATACGCAGTATTTT
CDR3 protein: CASSSLAGGPQDTQYF

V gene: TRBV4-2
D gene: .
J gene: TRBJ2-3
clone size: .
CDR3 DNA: TGTGCCAGCAGCCAAGGTCTAGCTTACACAGATACGCAGTATTTT
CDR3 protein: CASSQGLAYTDTQYF

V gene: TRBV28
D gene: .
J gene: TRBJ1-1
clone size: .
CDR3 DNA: TGTGCCAGCAGCCCCGACGGTGGGGCTATGAACACTGAAGCTTTCTTT
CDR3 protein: CASSPDGGAMNTEAFF

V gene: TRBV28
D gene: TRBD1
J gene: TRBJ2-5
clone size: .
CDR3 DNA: TGTGCCAGCAGTCTGACAGGGAACTGGGAGACCCAGTACTTC
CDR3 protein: CASSLTGNWETQYF

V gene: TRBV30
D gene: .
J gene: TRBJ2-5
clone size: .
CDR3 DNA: TGTGCCTGGGTCCTGGGGAAAGAGACCCAGTACTTC
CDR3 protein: CAWVLGKETQYF

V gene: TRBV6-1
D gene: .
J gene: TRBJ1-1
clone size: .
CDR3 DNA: TGTGCCAGCAGGCCCCGGGGCGCGCATGACACTGAAGCTTTCTTT
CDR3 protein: CASRPRGAHDTEAFF

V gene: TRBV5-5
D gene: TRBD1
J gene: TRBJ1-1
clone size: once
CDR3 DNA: TGTGCCAGCAGCCGGGGACAGGGGAGGGCTGAAGCTTTCTTT
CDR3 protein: CASSRGQGRAEAFF

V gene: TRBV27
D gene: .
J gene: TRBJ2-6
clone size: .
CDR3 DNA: TGTGCCAGCTTAGAATCAGGGTTTATGGTGGGGGCCAACGTCCTGACTTTC
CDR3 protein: CASLESGFMVGANVLTF

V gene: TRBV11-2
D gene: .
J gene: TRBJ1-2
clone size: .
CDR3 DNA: TGTGCCAGCAGCTTAGTTTGGACTAGAGACAGAGGGGGTCTGGGCTACACCTTC
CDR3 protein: CASSLVWTRDRGGLGYTF

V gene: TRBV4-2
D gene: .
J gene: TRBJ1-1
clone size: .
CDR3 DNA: TGTGCCAGCAGCCAAGAACCCGGCGGAGGCATAACTGAAGCTTTCTTT
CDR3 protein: CASSQEPGGGITEAFF

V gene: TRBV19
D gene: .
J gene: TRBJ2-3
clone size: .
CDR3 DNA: TGTGCCAGTAGTATCGGACTCCCCCTAAAATTCACAGATACGCAGTATTTT
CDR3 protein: CASSIGLPLKFTDTQYF

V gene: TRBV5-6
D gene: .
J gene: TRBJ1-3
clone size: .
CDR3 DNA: TGTGCCAGCAGCCGAGTCGACTCTGGAAACACCATATATTTT
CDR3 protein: CASSRVDSGNTIYF

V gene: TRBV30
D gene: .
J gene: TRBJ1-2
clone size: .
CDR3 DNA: TGTGCCTGGAGCGTTCTCTGGAGTGACGGCTACACCTTC
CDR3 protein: CAWSVLWSDGYTF

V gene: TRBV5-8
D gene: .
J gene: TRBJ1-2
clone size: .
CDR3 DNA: TGTGCCAGCAGTTCGATCAGTAGGACAGACTATGGCTACACCTTC
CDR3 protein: CASSSISRTDYGYTF

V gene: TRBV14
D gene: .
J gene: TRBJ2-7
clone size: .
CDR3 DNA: TGTGCCAGCAGCCAAGATAACCACGAGCAGTACTTC
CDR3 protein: CASSQDNHEQYF

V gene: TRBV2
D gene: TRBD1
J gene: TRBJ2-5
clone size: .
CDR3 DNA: TGTGCCAGCAACCTAGAACAGGGGGCTGCGGAGACCCAGTACTTC
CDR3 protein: CASNLEQGAAETQYF

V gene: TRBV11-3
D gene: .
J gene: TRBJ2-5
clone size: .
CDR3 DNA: TGTGCCAAAACAGGGACTAAAGAGACCCAGTACTTC
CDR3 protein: CAKTGTKETQYF

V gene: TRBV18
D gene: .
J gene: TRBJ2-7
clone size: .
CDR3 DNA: TGTGCCAGCTCACCCCCGCCTGTACAGGGTTCTTACGAGCAGTACTTC
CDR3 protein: CASSPPPVQGSYEQYF

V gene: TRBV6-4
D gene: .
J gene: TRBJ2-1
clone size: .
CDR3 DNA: TGTGCCAGCAGCTCGGAGAGAAGCTCCTACAATGAGCAGTTCTTC
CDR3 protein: CASSSERSSYNEQFF

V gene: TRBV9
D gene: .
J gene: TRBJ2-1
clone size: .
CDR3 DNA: TGTGCCAGCAGCGTAGAGGTCTGGGAGAGGCAAAGCTCCTACAATGAGCAGTTCTTC
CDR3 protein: CASSVEVWERQSSYNEQFF

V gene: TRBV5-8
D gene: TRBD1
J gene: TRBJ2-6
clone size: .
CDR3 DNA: TGTGCCAGCAGCGCGGGACAGGGCAAGGGGGCCAACGTCCTGACTTTC
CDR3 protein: CASSAGQGKGANVLTF

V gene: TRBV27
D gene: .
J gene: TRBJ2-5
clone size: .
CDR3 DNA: TGTGCCAGCAGTTTATGGGGTGTACAAGAGACCCAGTACTTC
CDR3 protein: CASSLWGVQETQYF

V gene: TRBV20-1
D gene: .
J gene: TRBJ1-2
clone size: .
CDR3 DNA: TGCAGTGCTAGAGAGGATGGCTACACCTTC
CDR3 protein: CSAREDGYTF

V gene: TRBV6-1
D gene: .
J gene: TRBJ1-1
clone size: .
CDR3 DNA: TGTGCCAGCAGTGCCCGCACTGAAGCTTTCTTT
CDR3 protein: CASSARTEAFF

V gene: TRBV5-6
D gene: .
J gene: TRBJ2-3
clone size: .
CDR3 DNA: TGTGCCAGCAGCTTGCGGCGAGTACTAACAGATACGCAGTATTTT
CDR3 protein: CASSLRRVLTDTQYF

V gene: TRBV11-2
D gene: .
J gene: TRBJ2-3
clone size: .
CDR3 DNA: TGTGCCAGCAGCTTAGTCTTAGATACGCAGTATTTT
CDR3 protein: CASSLVLDTQYF

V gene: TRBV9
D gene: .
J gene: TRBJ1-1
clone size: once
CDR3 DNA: TGTGCCAGCAGCGTACTCGGGAACACTGAAGCTTTCTTT
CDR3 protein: CASSVLGNTEAFF

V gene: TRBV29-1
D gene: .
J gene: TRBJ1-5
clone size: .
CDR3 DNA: TGCAGCGTCGGGGCCCCGGATCAGCCCCAGCATTTT
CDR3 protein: CSVGAPDQPQHF

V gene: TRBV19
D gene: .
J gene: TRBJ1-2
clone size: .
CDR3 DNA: TGTGCCTCTCGGGAGGCCAAGCGACATGGCTACACCTTC
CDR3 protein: CASREAKRHGYTF

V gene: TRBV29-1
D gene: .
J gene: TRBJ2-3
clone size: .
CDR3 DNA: TGCAGCGTTGCCGGACAAAGCACAGATACGCAGTATTTT
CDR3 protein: CSVAGQSTDTQYF

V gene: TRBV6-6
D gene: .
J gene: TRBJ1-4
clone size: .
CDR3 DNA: TGTGCCAGCAGCAAACAGGGCGGGGGGGAAAAACTGTTTTTT
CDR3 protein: CASSKQGGGEKLFF

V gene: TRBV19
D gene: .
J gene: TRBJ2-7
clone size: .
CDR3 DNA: TGTGCCAGTAGCTCCGGGACGGGGTACGAGCAGTACTTC
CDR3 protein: CASSSGTGYEQYF

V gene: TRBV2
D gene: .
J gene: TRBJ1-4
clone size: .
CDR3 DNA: TGTGCCAGCAGTGAAGCAAGAAGGGCCAAACTGTTTTTT
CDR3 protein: CASSEARRAKLFF

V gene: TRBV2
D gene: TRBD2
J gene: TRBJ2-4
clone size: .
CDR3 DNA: TGTGCCAGCAGTGGGGGAGCACTAGCGGTTCTAGCCAAAAACATTCAGTACTTC
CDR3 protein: CASSGGALAVLAKNIQYF

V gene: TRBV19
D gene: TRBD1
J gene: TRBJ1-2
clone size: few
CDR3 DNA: TGTGCCAGTAGTATGGACAGGGACGACGGCTACACCTTC
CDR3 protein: CASSMDRDDGYTF

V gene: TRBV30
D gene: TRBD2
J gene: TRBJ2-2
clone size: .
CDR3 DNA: TGTGCCTGGAATCCGGGGCTAGCGGGCACCGGGGAGCTGTTTTTT
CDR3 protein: CAWNPGLAGTGELFF